Included here is one TCR beta chain sequence, with context. The antigen is not known. This sample is drawn from a study of monozygotic twins with inflammatory bowel disease. Investigators extracted total RNA from whole blood and did not sort T cells. An amount of approximately 3,500 ng of total RNA was used for each TCR library. Template switching was used to attach UMIs, which incorporated a 6-nucleotide sample barcode. TCRdb reprocessed the 5' RACE reads, keeping one entry per CDR3 protein, no DNA. The sample data list some 150,000 distinct CDR3 sequences. Study observations and caveats: For IBD, no single strong associated signal or clonotype was supported.

Looked up from germline, CDR1 is SGHVS and CDR2 is FNYEAQ. This CDR3 region has 17 residues. The origin of this receptor is a human donor with ulcerative colitis or Crohn's disease, or a healthy co-twin of an affected twin (not recorded which). This chain uses TRBV7-6 with TRBJ1-5; without DNA, the TCRdb call of TRBD1 cannot be checked. The sample was blood. The CDR3 here is CASSPWTGAYSNQPQHF. Full variable domain (rest looked up from reference TRBV7-6 and TRBJ1-5): GAGVSQSPRYKVTKRGQDVALRCDPISGHVSLYWYRQALGQGPEFLTYFNYEAQQDKSGLPNDRFSAERPEGSISTLTIQRTEQRDSAMYRCASSPWTGAYSNQPQHFGDGTRLSIL.